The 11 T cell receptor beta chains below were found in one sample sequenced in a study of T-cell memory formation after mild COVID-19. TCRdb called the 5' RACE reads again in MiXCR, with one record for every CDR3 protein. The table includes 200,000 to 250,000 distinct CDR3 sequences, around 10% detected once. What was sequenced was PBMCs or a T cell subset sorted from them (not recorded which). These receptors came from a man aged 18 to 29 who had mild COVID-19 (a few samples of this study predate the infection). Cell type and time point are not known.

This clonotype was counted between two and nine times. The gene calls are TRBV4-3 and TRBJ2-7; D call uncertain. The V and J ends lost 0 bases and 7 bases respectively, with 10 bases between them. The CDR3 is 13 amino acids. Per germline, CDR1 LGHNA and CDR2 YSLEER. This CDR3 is CASSQDSRVEQYF. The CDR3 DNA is TGCGCCAGCAGCCAAGATAGCCGGGTTGAGCAGTACTTC.

For the CDR3, the DNA is TGTGCCAGCAGCTCCCCAGCCGGGGGGGCGGAGACCCAGTACTTC. The encoded protein is CASSSPAGGAETQYF. The chain recombines TRBV5-4 with TRBJ2-5, with 8 positions matching TRBD2. V dropped 3 bases and J dropped 5; count of bases not matched to a gene: 9. Germline values: CDR1 SGHNT, CDR2 YYREEE (reference sequence). The CDR3 has 15 amino acids.

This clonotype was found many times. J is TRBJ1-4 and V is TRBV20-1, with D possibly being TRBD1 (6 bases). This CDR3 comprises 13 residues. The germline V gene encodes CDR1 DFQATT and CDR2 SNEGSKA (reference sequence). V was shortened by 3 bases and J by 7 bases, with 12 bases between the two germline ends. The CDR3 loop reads CSARDSLVEKLFF. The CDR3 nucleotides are TGCAGTGCTAGGGACAGTTTGGTTGAAAAACTGTTTTTT.

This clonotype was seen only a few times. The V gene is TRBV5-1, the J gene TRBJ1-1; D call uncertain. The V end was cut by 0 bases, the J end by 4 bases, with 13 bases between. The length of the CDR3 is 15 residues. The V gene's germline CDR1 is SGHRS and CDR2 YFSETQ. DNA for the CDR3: TGCGCCAGCAGCTTGGGTTCCGGTTGGATCACTGAAGCTTTCTTT. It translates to CASSLGSGWITEAFF. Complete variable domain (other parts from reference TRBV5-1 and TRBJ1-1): KAGVTQTPRYLIKTRGQQVTLSCSPISGHRSVSWYQQTPGQGLQFLFEYFSETQRNKGNFPGRFSGRQFSNSRSEMNVSTLELGDSALYLCASSLGSGWITEAFFGQGTRLTVV.

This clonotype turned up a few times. The CDR3 region has the DNA TGTGCCAGCAGCCCCCGGGGGGGTTGGGGAACGCCGTCCACAGATACGCAGTATTTT. It encodes CASSPRGGWGTPSTDTQYF. The chain combines TRBV7-3 with TRBJ2-3; 8 nucleotides line up with TRBD2. CDR1 is SGHTA and CDR2 is FQGTGA in the germline V gene. Losses at the gene ends were 5 bases for V and 2 bases for J; bases not matched to a gene: 18. The CDR3 consists of 19 residues.

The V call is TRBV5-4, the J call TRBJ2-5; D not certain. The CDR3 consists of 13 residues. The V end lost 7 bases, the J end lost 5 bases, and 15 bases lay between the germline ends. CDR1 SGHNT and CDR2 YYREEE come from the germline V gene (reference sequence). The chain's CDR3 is CASARPPEETQYF. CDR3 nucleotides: TGTGCCAGCGCGAGGCCCCCCGAGGAGACCCAGTACTTC.

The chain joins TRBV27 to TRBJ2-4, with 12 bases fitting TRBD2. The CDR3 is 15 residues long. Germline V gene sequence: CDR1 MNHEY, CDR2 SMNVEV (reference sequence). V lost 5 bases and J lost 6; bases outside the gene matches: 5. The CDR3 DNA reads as TGTGCCAGCAGTCCATCGACTAGCGGGGGAAACATTCAGTACTTC. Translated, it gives CASSPSTSGGNIQYF.

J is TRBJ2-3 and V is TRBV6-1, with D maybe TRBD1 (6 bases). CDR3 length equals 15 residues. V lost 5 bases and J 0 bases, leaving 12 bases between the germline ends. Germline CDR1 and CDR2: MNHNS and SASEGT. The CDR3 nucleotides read TGTGCCAGCAGTCAAAGACAGGCTAGCACAGATACGCAGTATTTT. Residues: CASSQRQASTDTQYF.

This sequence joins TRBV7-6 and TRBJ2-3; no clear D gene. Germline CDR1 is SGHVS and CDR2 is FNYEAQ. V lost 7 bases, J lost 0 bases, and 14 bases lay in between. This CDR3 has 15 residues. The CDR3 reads CASTYSSVSTDTQYF. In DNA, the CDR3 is TGTGCCAGCACTTATAGCTCGGTTAGCACAGATACGCAGTATTTT.

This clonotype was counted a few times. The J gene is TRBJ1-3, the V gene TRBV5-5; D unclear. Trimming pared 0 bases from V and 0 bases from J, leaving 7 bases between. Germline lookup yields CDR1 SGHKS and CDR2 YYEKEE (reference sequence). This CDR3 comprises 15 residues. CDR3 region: CASSLDTSSGNTIYF. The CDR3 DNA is TGTGCCAGCAGCTTGGACACTAGCTCTGGAAACACCATATATTTT.

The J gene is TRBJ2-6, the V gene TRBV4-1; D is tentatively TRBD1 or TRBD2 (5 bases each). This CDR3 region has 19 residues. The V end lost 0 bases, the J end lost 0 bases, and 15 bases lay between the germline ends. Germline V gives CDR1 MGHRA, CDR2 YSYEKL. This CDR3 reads CASSQEGVLRLSGANVLTF. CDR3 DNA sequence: TGCGCCAGCAGCCAAGAGGGGGTCCTCCGGCTCTCTGGGGCCAACGTCCTGACTTTC.